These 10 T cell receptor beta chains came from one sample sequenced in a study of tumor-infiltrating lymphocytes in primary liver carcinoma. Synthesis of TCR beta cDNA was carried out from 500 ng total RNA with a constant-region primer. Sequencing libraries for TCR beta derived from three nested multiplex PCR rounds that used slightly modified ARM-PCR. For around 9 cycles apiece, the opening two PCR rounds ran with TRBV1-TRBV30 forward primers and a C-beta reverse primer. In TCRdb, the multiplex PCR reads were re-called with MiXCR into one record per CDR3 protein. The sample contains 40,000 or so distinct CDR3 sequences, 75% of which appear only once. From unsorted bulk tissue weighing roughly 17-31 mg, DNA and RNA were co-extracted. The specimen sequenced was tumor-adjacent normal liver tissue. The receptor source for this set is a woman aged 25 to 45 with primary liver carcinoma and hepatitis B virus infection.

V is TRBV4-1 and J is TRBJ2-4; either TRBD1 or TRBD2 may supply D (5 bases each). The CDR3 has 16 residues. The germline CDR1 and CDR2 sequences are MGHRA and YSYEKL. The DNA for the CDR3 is TGCGTCAGTAGCCCAGAGATGAATAGGGACGCGAGCAAGTGGTACTTC. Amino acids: CVSSPEMNRDASKWYF.

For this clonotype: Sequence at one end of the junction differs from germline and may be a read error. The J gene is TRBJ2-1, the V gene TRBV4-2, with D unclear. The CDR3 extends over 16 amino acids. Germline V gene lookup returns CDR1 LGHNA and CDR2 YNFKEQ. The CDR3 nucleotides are TGTGCCAGCAGCCAAGGTGAAATAGCAGGTTACAATGAACAGTTCTTC. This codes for CASSQGEIAGYNEQFF.

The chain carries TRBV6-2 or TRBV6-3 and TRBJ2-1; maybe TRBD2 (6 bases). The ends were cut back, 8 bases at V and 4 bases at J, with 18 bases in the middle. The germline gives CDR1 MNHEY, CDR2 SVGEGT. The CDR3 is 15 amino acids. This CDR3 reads CASRFRGRTYNEQFF. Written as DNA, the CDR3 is TGTGCCAGCCGATTCCGGGGGAGAACTTACAATGAGCAGTTCTTC.

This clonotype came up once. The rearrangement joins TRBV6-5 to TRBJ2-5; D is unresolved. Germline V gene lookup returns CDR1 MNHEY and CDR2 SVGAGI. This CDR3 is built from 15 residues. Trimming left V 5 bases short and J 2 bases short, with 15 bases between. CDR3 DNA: TGTGCCAGCAGTATACGACCGACATGTCAAGAGACCCAGTACTTC. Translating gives CASSIRPTCQETQYF.

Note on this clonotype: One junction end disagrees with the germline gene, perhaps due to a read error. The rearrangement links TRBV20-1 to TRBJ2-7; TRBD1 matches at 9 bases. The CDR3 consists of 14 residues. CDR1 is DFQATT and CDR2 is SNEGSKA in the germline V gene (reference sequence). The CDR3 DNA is TGCACTGCTGACCGGGACAGGGACTCCTACGAGCAGTACTTC. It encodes CTADRDRDSYEQYF.

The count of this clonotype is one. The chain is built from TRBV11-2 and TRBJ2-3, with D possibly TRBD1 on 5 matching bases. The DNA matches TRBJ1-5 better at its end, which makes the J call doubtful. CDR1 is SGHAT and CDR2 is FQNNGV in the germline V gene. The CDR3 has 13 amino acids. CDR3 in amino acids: CASSVSRANTQHF. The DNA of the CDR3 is TGTGCCAGCAGTGTCTCCAGGGCGAATACGCAGCATTTT.

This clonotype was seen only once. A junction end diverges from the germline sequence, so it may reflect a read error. This chain's CDR3 is CAGSLGVSVNVFNEQFF. The CDR3 region has the DNA TGTGCCGGCAGCTTAGGGGTTAGCGTGAATGTCTTCAATGAGCAGTTCTTC. The chain joins TRBV11-2 to TRBJ2-1; D could derive from TRBD1 or TRBD2 (5 bases each). The CDR3 has 17 amino acids. In germline, CDR1 is SGHAT, CDR2 FQNNGV.

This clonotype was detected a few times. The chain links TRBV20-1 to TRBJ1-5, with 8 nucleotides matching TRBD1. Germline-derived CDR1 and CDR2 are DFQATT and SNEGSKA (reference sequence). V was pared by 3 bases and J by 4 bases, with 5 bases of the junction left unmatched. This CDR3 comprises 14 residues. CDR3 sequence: CSASMDRANQPQHF. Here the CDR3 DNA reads TGCAGTGCTAGCATGGACAGGGCAAATCAGCCCCAGCATTTT.

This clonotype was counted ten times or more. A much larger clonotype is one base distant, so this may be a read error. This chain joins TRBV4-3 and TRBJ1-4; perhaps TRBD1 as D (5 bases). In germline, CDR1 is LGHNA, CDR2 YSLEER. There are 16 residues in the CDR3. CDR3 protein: CTSSQGSGRGNEKLFF. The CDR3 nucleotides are TGCACCAGCAGCCAAGGGTCGGGGCGAGGTAATGAAAAACTGTTTTTT.

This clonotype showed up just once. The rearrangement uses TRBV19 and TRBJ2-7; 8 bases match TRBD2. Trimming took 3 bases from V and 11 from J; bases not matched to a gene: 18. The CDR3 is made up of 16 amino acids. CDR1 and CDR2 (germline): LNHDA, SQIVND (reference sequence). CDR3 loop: CASSMRGAGGAYEEYF. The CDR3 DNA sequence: TGTGCCAGTAGTATGCGTGGTGCGGGAGGAGCCTACGAAGAGTACTTC. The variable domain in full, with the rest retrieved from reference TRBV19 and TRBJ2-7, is DGGITQSPKYLFRKEGQNVTLSCEQNLNHDAMYWYRQDPGQGLRLIYYSQIVNDFQKGDIAEGYSVSREKKESFPLTVTSAQKNPTAFYLCASSMRGAGGAYEEYFGPGTRLTVT.